This passage covers 25 T cell receptor beta chains from one sample sequenced in a study of T cell responses to AZD1222 COVID-19 vaccine. Method: immunoSEQ multiplex PCR; TCRdb's copy keeps in-frame clones and lacks some. Found here are tens of thousands of clones, 89% of them singletons; the top ten hold about 28%. The sample here was peripheral blood, taken 28 days after the second AZD1222 dose. Receptor source: an adult who received the AZD1222 COVID-19 vaccine.

This sequence joins TRBV7-3 and TRBJ2-1; 14 bases map to TRBD2. The CDR3 loop spans 16 amino acids. Germline CDR1 SGHTA, CDR2 FQGTGA. With 2 bases clipped from V and 10 bases from J, the junction kept 7 bases outside the gene matches. This CDR3 is CASSLGGGLAGDEQFF. As DNA, the CDR3 is TGTGCCAGCAGCTTAGGAGGGGGACTAGCGGGAGACGAGCAGTTCTTC.

The chain has TRBV21-1 and TRBJ2-7; the table's D call, TRBD1, has no DNA check behind it. TRBV21-1 is given as a pseudogene. This CDR3 has 16 amino acids. This CDR3 reads CASYSTGTGSSYEQYF. The CDR3, as DNA: TGTGCCAGCTATTCTACCGGGACAGGGAGCTCCTACGAGCAGTACTTC.

The chain combines TRBV25-1 with TRBJ1-3; TRBD1 matches 7 bases. This CDR3 has 14 residues. From germline, CDR1 is MGHDK and CDR2 SYGVNS. The J segment lost 7 bases and the V segment lost 4 bases, leaving 7 bases of the junction unmatched. The CDR3 bases are TGTGCCAGCAGTGTAACAGGGGCTCGGAACACCATATATTTT. It yields the protein CASSVTGARNTIYF.

The chain recombines TRBV19 with TRBJ1-3, with 10 bases that match TRBD1. The CDR3 is 15 amino acids. Germline V CDR1 and CDR2: LNHDA, SQIVND (reference sequence). Trimming cost V 5 bases and J 2 bases; bases outside gene matches: 3. The CDR3 nucleotides are TGTGCCAGTAGTTCGGACAGGGGGACTGGAAACACCATATATTTT. It is translated as CASSSDRGTGNTIYF.

CDR3 protein: CASSSGGAEQYF. CDR3 bases: TGTGCCAGCAGCTCGGGGGGGGCCGAGCAGTACTTC. The V call is TRBV11-2, the J call TRBJ2-7; 8 bases map to TRBD2. The CDR3 runs to 12 residues. The germline CDR1 and CDR2 sequences are SGHAT and FQNNGV. After removal of 4 bases from V and 6 bases from J, the junction contained 2 bases not matched to a gene. The whole variable domain, remainder taken from reference TRBV11-2 and TRBJ2-7, is EAGVAQSPRYKIIEKRQSVAFWCNPISGHATLYWYQQILGQGPKLLIQFQNNGVVDDSQLPKDRFSAERLKGVDSTLKIQPAKLEDSAVYLCASSSGGAEQYFGPGTRLTVT.

The chain recombines TRBV5-1 with TRBJ2-7; the D call may be TRBD1 or TRBD2 (6 bases each). The CDR3 spans 18 residues. Germline V gene sequence: CDR1 SGHRS, CDR2 YFSETQ. Trimming cost V 5 bases and J 0 bases, with 24 bases left between them. This chain's CDR3 is CASRTGGGGTRSSYEQYF. DNA for the CDR3: TGCGCCAGCAGGACCGGAGGGGGTGGTACAAGGAGCTCCTACGAGCAGTACTTC.

The chain couples TRBV2 to TRBJ2-3; possibly TRBD1 for D (5 bases). This CDR3 is 14 amino acids long. The V and J ends lost 6 bases and 2 bases respectively, with 12 bases between them. Germline-derived CDR1 and CDR2 are SNHLY and FYNNEI. As DNA, the CDR3 is TGTGCCAGCAGCCTCTGGGGCTCCACAGATACGCAGTATTTT. This sequence encodes CASSLWGSTDTQYF. The full variable domain, completed using reference TRBV2 and TRBJ2-3, is EPEVTQTPSHQVTQMGQEVILRCVPISNHLYFYWYRQILGQKVEFLVSFYNNEISEKSEIFDDQFSVERPDGSNFTLKIRSTKLEDSAMYFCASSLWGSTDTQYFGPGTRLTVL.

The chain uses TRBV5-1 and TRBJ2-5; the D is unclear. Trimming stripped 4 bases from V and 0 bases from J, with 4 bases between. Germline V CDR1 and CDR2: SGHRS, YFSETQ. CDR3 size: 12 residues. CDR3 in DNA: TGCGCCAGCAGCGTACACCAAGAGACCCAGTACTTC. Protein: CASSVHQETQYF.

The V call is TRBV5-1, the J call TRBJ2-1, with 7 positions matching TRBD2. The CDR3 loop spans 16 amino acids. CDR1 and CDR2 from the germline V gene are SGHRS and YFSETQ. J lost 0 bases, V lost 2 bases, and 5 bases had no gene match. The CDR3 DNA reads as TGCGCCAGCAGCTTCAGAGCGGGACGCTCCTACAATGAGCAGTTCTTC. Its protein is CASSFRAGRSYNEQFF.

The chain uses TRBV9 and TRBJ1-1; D gene uncertain. The CDR3 sequence is 15 residues long. Germline CDR1 SGDLS, CDR2 YYNGEE. V shed 4 bases and J shed 8 bases, with 21 bases lying between them. CDR3 region: CASSLTGNGLQEAFF. The CDR3 DNA reads as TGTGCCAGCAGCCTAACCGGGAATGGCTTACAGGAAGCTTTCTTT.

The V gene is TRBV27, the J gene TRBJ2-3; TRBD2 aligns across 11 bases. Germline CDR1 reads MNHEY; CDR2 reads SMNVEV (reference sequence). V was clipped by 2 bases and J by 3 bases; unmatched bases: 7. This CDR3 has 17 residues. The CDR3 spells CASSLGSTSGSTDTQYF. CDR3 sequence (DNA): TGTGCCAGCAGTTTAGGGTCCACTAGCGGGAGTACAGATACGCAGTATTTT.

The V call is TRBV7-8, the J call TRBJ2-7, with 7 bases fitting TRBD2. Looked up from germline, CDR1 is SGHVS and CDR2 is FQNEAQ. The CDR3 is 14 amino acids. Trimming removed 5 bases from V and 2 bases from J; junction bases left unmatched: 6. The CDR3 bases are TGTGCCAGCAGCCCGGCCGGGACTACCTACGAGCAGTACTTC. This codes for CASSPAGTTYEQYF.

The rearrangement uses TRBV12-3 or TRBV12-4 and TRBJ2-7, with D uncertain. Deletions cut 6 bases from V and 5 bases from J, with 11 bases between. The CDR3 spans 12 residues. The CDR3 here is CASSPVRNEQYF. CDR3 coding DNA: TGTGCCAGCAGCCCAGTCCGGAACGAGCAGTACTTC.

This chain uses TRBV10-3 with TRBJ1-2; a possible D gene is TRBD1 (6 bases). CDR1 and CDR2 (germline): ENHRY, SYGVKD. The CDR3 has 16 amino acids. V dropped 7 bases and J dropped 5 bases, with 23 bases sitting between them. The CDR3 region has the DNA TGTGCCATCACTCCGGCGGGGAAGGGGGGCGCTTATGGCTACACCTTC. Translated: CAITPAGKGGAYGYTF.

The genes are TRBV7-3 and TRBJ2-6; D not resolved. Between the trimmed V and J ends, which lost 5 bases and 5 bases, there was a span of 16 bases. CDR1 and CDR2 from the germline V gene are SGHTA and FQGTGA. The CDR3 has 16 amino acids. This CDR3 reads CASSPDPNNWANVLTF. The CDR3 nucleotides are TGTGCCAGCAGCCCTGACCCCAACAACTGGGCCAACGTCCTGACTTTC.

This rearrangement joins TRBV27 to TRBJ2-7; no reliable D call. Germline V gene sequence: CDR1 MNHEY, CDR2 SMNVEV (reference sequence). This CDR3 spans 13 amino acids. V was cut by 4 bases and J by 3 bases, with 10 bases left in between. CDR3 residues: CASSSGQGYEQYF. CDR3 DNA sequence: TGTGCCAGCAGTTCCGGGCAAGGCTACGAGCAGTACTTC.

The chain recombines TRBV3-1 (or the pseudogene TRBV3-2) with TRBJ2-7; 9 bases line up with TRBD2. CDR1 and CDR2 from the germline V gene are LGHDT and YNNKEL (reference sequence). V was clipped by 9 bases and J by 2 bases; unmatched bases: 5. CDR3 length: 13 residues. The CDR3 spells CASKAGGTYEQYF. The CDR3 bases are TGTGCCAGTAAGGCGGGAGGGACCTACGAGCAGTACTTC.

CDR3: CASSLYGYTF. CDR3 sequence (DNA): TGTGCCAGCAGTTTATATGGCTACACCTTC. This sequence joins TRBV28 and TRBJ1-2; D unresolved. Trimming pared 1 base from V and 6 bases from J, leaving 0 bases between. Germline V gene lookup returns CDR1 MDHEN and CDR2 SYDVKM. The CDR3 is made up of 10 amino acids.

The genes are TRBV5-1 and TRBJ2-5, with 7 bases lining up with TRBD1. CDR1 is SGHRS and CDR2 is YFSETQ in the germline V gene. The CDR3 is 14 residues long. J lost 1 base, V lost 5 bases, and 5 bases had no gene match. CDR3 nucleotide sequence: TGCGCCAGCAGTCTTGGGACAGTCCAAGAGACCCAGTACTTC. Translated: CASSLGTVQETQYF. Full variable domain (missing parts from reference TRBV5-1 and TRBJ2-5): KAGVTQTPRYLIKTRGQQVTLSCSPISGHRSVSWYQQTPGQGLQFLFEYFSETQRNKGNFPGRFSGRQFSNSRSEMNVSTLELGDSALYLCASSLGTVQETQYFGPGTRLLVL.

In this sample, this clone turned up a few times. V is TRBV5-8 and J is TRBJ1-2, with TRBD1 as a possible D gene (5 bases). With 0 bases removed from V and 7 bases from J, the gap between germline ends came to 10 bases. The length of the CDR3 is 13 residues. Germline lookup yields CDR1 SGHTS and CDR2 YDEGEE. DNA for the CDR3: TGTGCCAGCAGCTTGGCCGGGGGATCTGGCTACACCTTC. It specifies CASSLAGGSGYTF.

The chain uses TRBV29-1 and TRBJ2-7; 13 bases are a match to TRBD2. V gave up 7 bases and J gave up 5 bases; unmatched junction bases: 5. CDR1 SQVTM and CDR2 ANQGSEA come from the germline V gene. The CDR3 length is 13 residues. This chain's CDR3 is CSGTSGSFNEQYF. The DNA for the CDR3 is TGCAGCGGGACTAGCGGGAGTTTTAACGAGCAGTACTTC.

This chain connects TRBV18 to TRBJ2-1; no definite D call. Trimming took 5 bases from V and 0 from J, leaving 11 bases between them. The CDR3 sequence is 15 residues long. Germline CDR1 reads KGHSH; CDR2 reads LQKENI. DNA of the CDR3: TGTGCCAGCTCATCAGGTGAGAGCTCCTACAATGAGCAGTTCTTC. Amino acid sequence: CASSSGESSYNEQFF.

The chain carries TRBV9 and TRBJ1-2; 7 nucleotides line up with TRBD1. The CDR3 totals 15 residues. In germline, CDR1 is SGDLS, CDR2 YYNGEE. V lost 4 bases and J lost 4; bases outside the gene matches: 10. CDR3 sequence: CASSPRDSPSYGYTF. As DNA, the CDR3 is TGTGCCAGCAGCCCTCGGGACAGCCCTAGCTATGGCTACACCTTC.

This clone was observed a few times. In DNA, the CDR3 is TGTGCCAGCAGACGGGTGGACAGCGTCCTACCTCCCGACCAGTTCTTC. Residues: CASRRVDSVLPPDQFF. V is TRBV7-9 and J is TRBJ2-1; D is possibly TRBD1 (6 bases). Germline-derived CDR1 and CDR2 are SEHNR and FQNEAQ (reference sequence). The CDR3 is 16 amino acids. V lost 6 bases, J lost 13 bases, and 28 bases lay in between.

The chain couples TRBV6-5 to TRBJ2-5; D is unresolved. CDR1 MNHEY and CDR2 SVGAGI come from the germline V gene. This CDR3 has 15 amino acids. Deletions cut 0 bases from V and 2 bases from J, with 10 bases between. The CDR3 loop reads CASSYSRHSQETQYF. The CDR3 DNA reads as TGTGCCAGCAGTTACTCGAGACATTCACAAGAGACCCAGTACTTC.